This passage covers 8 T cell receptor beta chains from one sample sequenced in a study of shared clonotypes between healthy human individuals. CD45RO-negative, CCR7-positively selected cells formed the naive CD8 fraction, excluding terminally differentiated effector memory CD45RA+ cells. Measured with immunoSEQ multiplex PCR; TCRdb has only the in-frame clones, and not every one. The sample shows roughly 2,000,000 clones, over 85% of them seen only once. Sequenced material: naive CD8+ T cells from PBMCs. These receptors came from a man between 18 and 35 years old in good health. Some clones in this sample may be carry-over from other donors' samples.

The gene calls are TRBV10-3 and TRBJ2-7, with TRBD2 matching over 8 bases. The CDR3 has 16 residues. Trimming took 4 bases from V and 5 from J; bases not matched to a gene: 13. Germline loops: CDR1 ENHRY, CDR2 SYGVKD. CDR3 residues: CAISVATSGLGDEQYF. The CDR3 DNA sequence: TGTGCCATCAGTGTGGCCACTAGCGGACTAGGGGACGAGCAGTACTTC.

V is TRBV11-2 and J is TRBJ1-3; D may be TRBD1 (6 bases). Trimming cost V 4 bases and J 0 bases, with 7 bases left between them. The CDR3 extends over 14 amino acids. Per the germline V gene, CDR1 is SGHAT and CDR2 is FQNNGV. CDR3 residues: CASSWTDSGNTIYF. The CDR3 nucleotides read TGTGCCAGCAGCTGGACAGACTCTGGAAACACCATATATTTT. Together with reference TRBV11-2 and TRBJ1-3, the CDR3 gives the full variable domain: EAGVAQSPRYKIIEKRQSVAFWCNPISGHATLYWYQQILGQGPKLLIQFQNNGVVDDSQLPKDRFSAERLKGVDSTLKIQPAKLEDSAVYLCASSWTDSGNTIYFGEGSWLTVV.

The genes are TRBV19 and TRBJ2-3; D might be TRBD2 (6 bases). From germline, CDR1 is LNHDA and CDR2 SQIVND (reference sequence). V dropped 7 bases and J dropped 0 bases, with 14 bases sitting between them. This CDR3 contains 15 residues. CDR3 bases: TGTGCCAGTAACGGGCTAGCGAAAAGCACAGATACGCAGTATTTT. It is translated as CASNGLAKSTDTQYF.

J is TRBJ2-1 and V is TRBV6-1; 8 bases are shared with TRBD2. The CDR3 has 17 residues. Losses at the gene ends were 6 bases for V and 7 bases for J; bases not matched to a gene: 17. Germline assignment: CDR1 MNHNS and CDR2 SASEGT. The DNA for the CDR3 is TGTGCCAGCAGGGAACTAGCCCTAGCGGGTGAACCTAATGAGCAGTTCTTC. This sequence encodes CASRELALAGEPNEQFF.

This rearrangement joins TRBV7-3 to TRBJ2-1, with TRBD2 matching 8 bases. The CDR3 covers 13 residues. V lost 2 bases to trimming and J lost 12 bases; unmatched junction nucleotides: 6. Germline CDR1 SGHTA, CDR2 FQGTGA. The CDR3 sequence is CASSLSHRGGQFF. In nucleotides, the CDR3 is TGTGCCAGCAGCTTATCCCACCGGGGGGGGCAGTTCTTC.

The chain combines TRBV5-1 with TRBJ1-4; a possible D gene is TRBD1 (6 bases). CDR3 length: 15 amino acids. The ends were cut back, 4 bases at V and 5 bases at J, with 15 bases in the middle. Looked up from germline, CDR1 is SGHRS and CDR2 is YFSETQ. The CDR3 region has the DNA TGCGCCAGCAGCACTAGGACAGAACCGAATGAAAAACTGTTTTTT. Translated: CASSTRTEPNEKLFF.

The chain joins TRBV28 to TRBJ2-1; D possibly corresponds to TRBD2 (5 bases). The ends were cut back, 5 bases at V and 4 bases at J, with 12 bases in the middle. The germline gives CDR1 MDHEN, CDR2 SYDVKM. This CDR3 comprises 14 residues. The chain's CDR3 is CASSPPRAYNEQFF. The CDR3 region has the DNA TGTGCCAGCAGTCCCCCGAGGGCGTACAATGAGCAGTTCTTC.

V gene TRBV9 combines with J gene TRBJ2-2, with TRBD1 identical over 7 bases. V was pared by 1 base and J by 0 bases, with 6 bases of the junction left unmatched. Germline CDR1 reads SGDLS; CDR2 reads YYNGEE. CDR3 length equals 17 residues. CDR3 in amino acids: CASSVNTGESNTGELFF. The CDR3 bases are TGTGCCAGCAGCGTAAATACAGGGGAGTCGAACACCGGGGAGCTGTTTTTT.